Listed below are T cell receptor beta chains from one sample, sequenced in a study of blood T cell repertoires in COVID-19. Clones were sequenced by immunoSEQ multiplex PCR, and TCRdb holds only the in-frame ones, with some missing. This sample has 250,000 or so clones, with about nine tenths found just once. What was sequenced was peripheral blood. These receptors came from a man aged 25-45 years with COVID-19, enrolled during active disease. CDR3s include the opening cysteine and the closing phenylalanine or tryptophan. D genes are given only for firm matches. A row's size may be missing; if present it is once, few, many or a size class.

>TRBJ1-3|-|TRBV7-9|TRBD1
TGTGCCAGCAGCGTACGGGACAGCTCTGGAAACACCATATATTTT
CASSVRDSSGNTIYF
>TRBJ1-1|-|TRBV11-1|TRBD1
TGTGCCAGCAGCTTATTCCCCTTACAGGGGGGGTTTGAAGCTTTCTTT
CASSLFPLQGGFEAFF
>TRBJ1-2|-|TRBV23-1|TRBD1
TGCGCCAGCAGTCGGGCTCAGGGGGGTCAAGCCTATGGCTACACCTTC
CASSRAQGGQAYGYTF
>TRBJ1-1|-|TRBV18|-
TGTGCCAGCTCCCCCAGGGTGGGGCTGAACACTGAAGCTTTCTTT
CASSPRVGLNTEAFF
>TRBJ2-6|-|TRBV11-2|-
TGTGCCAGCAGCTCTCCGGGCTCTGGGGCCAACGTCCTGACTTTC
CASSSPGSGANVLTF
>TRBJ2-1|-|TRBV7-2|TRBD2
TGTGCCAGCAGCTCAGCTAGCGGGGCTCTGGGGCAGTTCTTC
CASSSASGALGQFF
>TRBJ2-5|-|TRBV5-1|TRBD2
TGCGCCAGCAGCCCCGGACTAGCGAGGCAAGAGACCCAGTACTTC
CASSPGLARQETQYF
>TRBJ1-2|-|TRBV6-5|-
TGTGCCAGCAGTTTCGACAGGCGCAACTATGGCTACACCTTC
CASSFDRRNYGYTF
>TRBJ2-1|-|TRBV5-1|-
TGCGCCAGCAGCTTGGATCCTAGCAGCTCCTACAATGAGCAGTTCTTC
CASSLDPSSSYNEQFF
>TRBJ2-7|-|TRBV19|TRBD2
TGTGCCAGTAGCGGGGGACTAGCGGGAAACTCCTACGAGCAGTACTTC
CASSGGLAGNSYEQYF
>TRBJ2-6|-|TRBV5-1|-
TGCGCCAGCAGCTCCGTCTCTGGGGCCAACGTCCTGACTTTC
CASSSVSGANVLTF
>TRBJ2-2|-|TRBV7-2|-
TGTGCCAGCAGCTTTGCTTCAGGGGACGGGGAGCTGTTTTTT
CASSFASGDGELFF
>TRBJ1-1|-|TRBV7-2|-
TGTGCCAGCAGCTCCCGCCAGGGGTGGAACACTGAAGCTTTCTTT
CASSSRQGWNTEAFF
>TRBJ1-2|-|TRBV5-1|TRBD1
TGCGCCAGCAGCCGGGACAGTAACTATGGCTACACCTTC
CASSRDSNYGYTF
>TRBJ1-4|-|TRBV2|-
TGTGCCAGCAGCCCTGACAGCGCAACTAATGAAAAACTGTTTTTT
CASSPDSATNEKLFF
>TRBJ1-2|-|TRBV28|-
TGTGCCAGCAGCCCAGGGGATTCTAACTATGGCTACACCTTC
CASSPGDSNYGYTF
>TRBJ1-1|-|TRBV19|TRBD1
TGTGCCAGTAGTCCCGTGACCGGGACAGGGAACACTGAAGCTTTCTTT
CASSPVTGTGNTEAFF
>TRBJ2-3|-|TRBV5-1|-
TGCGCCAGCAGCGTGACGGGGGAACCTAGCACAGATACGCAGTATTTT
CASSVTGEPSTDTQYF
>TRBJ2-3|-|TRBV24-1|TRBD1
TGTGCCACCAGTCCTCGGACAGGGGGGTTAGATACGCAGTATTTT
CATSPRTGGLDTQYF
>TRBJ1-1|-|TRBV27|-
TGTGCCAGCAGTTTGGTGAGAGGCTCGAACACTGAAGCTTTCTTT
CASSLVRGSNTEAFF
>TRBJ2-1|-|TRBV4-3|-
TGCGCCAGCAGCCAAGGGGGCCATGAGCAGTTCTTC
CASSQGGHEQFF
>TRBJ1-5|-|TRBV30|-
TGTGCCTGGAGCTATGGGGCCCTTGGGGAGCCCCAGCATTTT
CAWSYGALGEPQHF
>TRBJ2-1|-|TRBV7-9|TRBD2
TGTGCCAGCAGCACTCCGGGACTAGCGGGGTATAGCTCCTACAATGAGCAGTTCTTC
CASSTPGLAGYSSYNEQFF
>TRBJ2-5|once|TRBV9|TRBD2
TGTGCCAGCAGCATCGGGACTAGCAGGGAGACCCAGTACTTC
CASSIGTSRETQYF
>TRBJ1-2|-|TRBV28|TRBD1
TGTGCCAGCAGTTTACAGGGCCGAGGGACAGGGGGCGGTGGCTACACCTTC
CASSLQGRGTGGGGYTF
>TRBJ2-1|-|TRBV7-2|-
TGTGCCAGCAGCTTACAAACAGACTACAATGAGCAGTTCTTC
CASSLQTDYNEQFF
>TRBJ1-1|-|TRBV27|TRBD1
TGTGCCGCCCAGACAGGGGTTGGCACTGAAGCTTTCTTT
CAAQTGVGTEAFF
>TRBJ2-1|-|TRBV6-5|-
TGTGCCAGCAGTTCTCAACTAGGGCGGGTGGATGAGCAGTTCTTC
CASSSQLGRVDEQFF
>TRBJ2-1|-|TRBV24-1|TRBD2
TGTGCCACCAGTGACCTAACCGGGGGGGGAAATGAGCAGTTCTTC
CATSDLTGGGNEQFF
>TRBJ2-3|-|TRBV29-1|TRBD2
TGCAGCGTTACTAGCGGGAGCACAGATACGCAGTATTTT
CSVTSGSTDTQYF
>TRBJ1-6|-|TRBV7-6|TRBD1
TGTGCCAGCAGCTTAGCTGGGACAGGGAGTCCTTCACCCCTCCACTTT
CASSLAGTGSPSPLHF
>TRBJ2-7|-|TRBV5-1|TRBD2
TGCGCCAGCAGCTTTACTAGCGGGGACTCCTACGAGCAGTACTTC
CASSFTSGDSYEQYF
>TRBJ1-5|-|TRBV6-4|-
TGTGCCAGCAGTGACTCGAAGGCGGGGCTGGGGCCCCAGCATTTT
CASSDSKAGLGPQHF
>TRBJ2-1|-|TRBV7-3|-
TGTGCCAGCAGCTTACGCCTTCACCCGGACAATGAGCAGTTCTTC
CASSLRLHPDNEQFF
>TRBJ1-4|once|TRBV2|-
TGTGCCAGCAGTGATGCGGCAGGGGTAGAAAAACTGTTTTTT
CASSDAAGVEKLFF
>TRBJ1-3|-|TRBV19|-
TGTGCCAGTGGCGGTGTGCGCTCTGGAAACACCATATATTTT
CASGGVRSGNTIYF
>TRBJ2-6|few|TRBV29-1|TRBD2
TGCAGCGTTGGCTTGACTAGCGGGAGTTACTCTGGGGCCAACGTCCTGACTTTC
CSVGLTSGSYSGANVLTF
>TRBJ2-2|once|TRBV9|TRBD2
TGTGCCAGCAGCCCCCATTCCGGGACTAGCGGTGACGGGGAGCTGTTTTTT
CASSPHSGTSGDGELFF
>TRBJ1-2|-|TRBV25-1|-
TGTGCCAGCAGTGATCTGGGGAGCTATGGCTACACCTTC
CASSDLGSYGYTF
>TRBJ2-3|-|TRBV12-5|-
TGTGCTAGTGCCCTAGGGGGCACAGATACGCAGTATTTT
CASALGGTDTQYF
>TRBJ1-4|-|TRBV28|TRBD1
TGTGCCAGCAGTTCGGGACAGGGTGGCGAAAAACTGTTTTTT
CASSSGQGGEKLFF
>TRBJ2-7|-|TRBV7-2|TRBD2
TGTGCCAGCAGCTTAGTGACGGGGGGTACCTACGAGCAGTACTTC
CASSLVTGGTYEQYF
>TRBJ1-5|-|TRBV28|-
TGTGCCAGCAGTTTAATTGAAGCTCAGCCCCAGCATTTT
CASSLIEAQPQHF
>TRBJ2-1|-|TRBV7-2|-
TGTGCCAGCAGCTTACAGGGCCGAGACTACAATGAGCAGTTCTTC
CASSLQGRDYNEQFF
>TRBJ1-2|-|TRBV19|TRBD1
TGTGCCAGTAGTATGAAGGGACAGCTCTATGGCTACACCTTC
CASSMKGQLYGYTF
>TRBJ2-4|-|TRBV5-8|-
TGTGCCAGCAGCTTGGATTGGGTCAGGGGTAACATTCAGTACTTC
CASSLDWVRGNIQYF
>TRBJ2-7|-|TRBV9|-
TGTGCCAGCAGCTCCTCGCCGACGCGCGGTTACTCCTACGAGCAGTACTTC
CASSSSPTRGYSYEQYF
>TRBJ2-1|-|TRBV28|-
TGTGCCAGCAGGTTAGGGGGGGGGACCTACAATGAGCAGTTCTTC
CASRLGGGTYNEQFF
>TRBJ1-3|once|TRBV30|TRBD1
TGTGCCTGGAGCCAGGACAGGGGAAACACCATATATTTT
CAWSQDRGNTIYF
>TRBJ2-7|-|TRBV13|-
TGTGCCAGCAGCCCAACGGGTCTAGCCTACGAGCAGTACTTC
CASSPTGLAYEQYF
>TRBJ2-7|-|TRBV11-2|-
TGTGCCAGCAGCTTAGTGGGGGCCAGCGCCGAGCAGTACTTC
CASSLVGASAEQYF
>TRBJ1-1|-|TRBV3-1/TRBV3-2|-
TGTGCCAGCAGCCAGGGCCGGTTTGGAGCTTTCTTT
CASSQGRFGAFF
>TRBJ2-7|-|TRBV7-2|-
TGTGCCAGCAGCTTAGGTTCCCAAGGGGGGGGAGCCTACGAGCAGTACTTC
CASSLGSQGGGAYEQYF
>TRBJ1-4|once|TRBV4-3|-
TGCGCCAGCAGCCAAGCGGTTACTTCCAGGGCCATTAATGAAAAACTGTTTTTT
CASSQAVTSRAINEKLFF